This T cell receptor (beta chain) was sequenced during a study of T cell responses to AZD1222 COVID-19 vaccine. This clone came up a few times. Its antigen is not known. Study-level results: Repertoire sampling was restricted to post-peak T cell response timepoints. Only five to seven individuals given AZD1222 were seropositive at baseline.

The CDR3 runs to 15 residues. Germline V gene data show CDR1 as SGHVS and CDR2 as FQNEAQ. V gave up 4 bases and J gave up 6 bases, with 18 bases separating them. The repertoire was sequenced with immunoSEQ multiplex PCR; TCRdb's copy has only in-frame clones and lacks some. The data show about 150,000 clones, with about nine tenths seen just once and over 15% held by the top ten. This TCR was recovered from an adult in good health. The rearrangement joins TRBV7-8 to TRBJ1-2; TRBD1 might be the D (5 bases). Sequencing used peripheral blood, obtained on day 0 of AZD1222 vaccination. CDR3 protein: CASSSIPAQGNGYTF. CDR3 sequence (DNA): TGTGCCAGCAGCTCTATCCCTGCCCAGGGTAATGGCTACACCTTC.